The present T cell receptor beta chain was sequenced within a study of blood T cell repertoires in COVID-19 (dated by TCRdb to about 2020). General notes on the study: The collaborator samples originated in the United States, Italy and Spain and spanned the acute and convalescent phases of COVID-19. The repertoires were released in a freely available public database intended as a resource for research on the immune response to SARS-CoV-2. The prospective study material was composed of cDNA or gDNA derived from T cells, B-cell-depleted T cells, or PBMCs. Where HLA class I and class II types were available, the types were taken from metadata supplied by the sample provider, not from assay-based typing. The dataset comprised deeply sampled blood TCRbeta repertoires from subjects exposed to, actively infected with, or recovered from COVID-19. Sample metadata almost always included a de-identified subject ID, COVID-19 status, age in years and sex. Samples came from the ongoing ImmuneRACE study (first 160 participants) plus 1,254 subjects from 6 global collaborators.

V loses 4 bases of germline sequence and J loses 8 bases, and the interval between the two ends is 17 bases. CDR1 is given as GTSNPN and CDR2 as SVGIG, both from the germline V gene (reference sequence). The CDR3 holds 14 amino acids from the cysteine to the phenylalanine. The retained sequence is limited to the CDR3, 42 bases, with the frame set at the first base. With regard to this clone: Its antigen remains undetermined. The sample holds no much larger clone one base away, and base qualities are not on file.

Samples from volunteer blood donors who had recovered from COVID-19 were contributed by a second Seattle source. Whole blood was collected in K2EDTA tubes by collaborating institutions according to the institutions' own protocols. For TCRbeta analysis, collaborators shipped samples as frozen whole blood, isolated PBMCs, or DNA extracted from either of those sample types. What the work shows at the level of the full study, not this receptor alone: Clinical and demographic metadata were provided uncurated, with the amount varying by source and participant.

TCRbeta CDR3 regions were amplified from genomic DNA using the immunoSEQ Assay, a bias-controlled multiplex PCR. The study's processing was this. Within the assay, amplification of reference gene primers was used to estimate how many nucleated cells each sample contained. To quantify the absolute abundance of each unique TCRbeta CDR3 rearrangement, sequence reads were collapsed and filtered. Productive Simpson clonality was computed per sample as the square root of Simpson's diversity index over productive rearrangements. TCRdb's version of the immuneACCESS table is confined to in-frame rearrangements and falls short of the full clone set. An unresolved V gene accounts for under half of the shortfall where checked; the remainder is of unknown origin. For V, J and clone size, that table is used; D and trimming come from the DNA. A total of hundreds of thousands of clones appear in this sample, over 70% of them only once. The ten largest clones add up to less than 1.6% of the sample.

The sample consisted of peripheral blood. This clonotype was obtained from a woman aged 35 to 49 who had recovered from COVID-19. The chain is assembled from TRBV30 and TRBJ1-4; matching of 6 bases hints at TRBD1 as the D gene. The CDR3: CAWTRTGSREKLFF. Here is the DNA: TGTGCCTGGACCCGAACAGGGTCTCGGGAAAAACTGTTTTTT.